The source of this T cell receptor beta chain is a study of blood T cells in healthy people across ages (dated by TCRdb to the mid-2010s). Regarding the study in general: In model experiments, template switching captured roughly one uniquely barcoded TCR beta cDNA molecule for every two T cells. To avoid experimental bias, donors of different ages were randomly spread across the sequencing lanes. The study measured age-related changes in TCR beta repertoire diversity using deep sequencing normalized with unique cDNA molecular identifiers. For two donors (one aged 18 to 30 and one aged 80 or older), the study analyzed two additional independent replicas of 1 million unique cDNA reads from the same blood draw. The donors were divided into four age groups: young (average around 15 years), middle-aged (approximately 39), aged (about 62) and long-lived (82).

General study outcomes and caveats: Because donor CMV infection status was unknown, age-related changes in expanded clonotypes were potentially confounded. Conclusive comparison of naive and antigen-experienced compartments was prevented by the profiling of bulk unsorted PBMCs. Estimates of total diversity based on one million sequenced T cells were considered lower bounds and underestimates. As age increased, observed TCR beta diversity per million T cells dropped in a roughly linear way, and a significant reduction was already evident by age 40. The long-lived group showed more naive CD4+ T cells, fewer expanded clones and increased TCR diversity than the aged group, suggesting age selection. Observed TCR beta diversity correlated strongly with the percentage of naive T cells measured by flow cytometry.

Worth noting for this clonotype: Its antigen is currently not known. There are no base qualities to consult, and no much larger clone falls within one base.

Libraries were constructed by 5' RACE. The instrument given in TCRdb is Illumina HiSeq 2500. A second PCR of roughly 6 to 12 cycles was run with a J-beta primer mix and a sample-barcoded 5' primer. A template-switch 5' adaptor carrying 12 random nucleotides introduced a unique molecular identifier onto each TCR beta cDNA molecule. Each sample yielded at least 2.5 million CDR3-containing paired-end reads. All of the RNA was converted into first-strand cDNA using the Mint cDNA synthesis kit, with a TRBC-specific oligonucleotide serving as the primer. After uracil-DNA glycosylase treatment, a first 18-cycle PCR used universal primers M1SS and BC2_uni_R on all cDNA. As for the original processing: Normalization of each sample was performed by random selection of 1 million high-quality reads, each carrying a distinct molecular identifier. Instead of being binned into consensus sequences, reads with shared molecular identifiers were discarded. MiTCR, run with a Q25 quality threshold and the strictest error-elimination algorithm, handled CDR3 identification, clonotype clustering and error correction. A nonparametric unseen species model with Euler transformation was used to estimate lower-bound total TCR beta diversity. TCRdb applied fastp at Q25 and MiXCR to the public reads, then kept only in-frame beta chains. Rows are combined by CDR3 protein, so each entry shows the most common genes and DNA. TCRdb's processing, not the authors', yielded these V and J calls. In this sample the table shows about 1.6 million distinct CDR3 sequences, about 35% of which occur a single time. About 11% of the sample rests with the top ten.

Systemically healthy Caucasian individuals from Russia, 35 to 50 in total and aged about 6 to 100 years, were included as donors. Each donor gave ten milliliters of peripheral blood, drawn into EDTA-treated Vacutainer tubes. Ficoll-Paque density-gradient centrifugation was used to isolate PBMCs, with at least 6 million per sample. Total RNA, at least 6 micrograms per sample, was extracted from PBMCs with Trizol reagent. The percentages of naive CD45RAhigh/CD27high T cells were determined by flow cytometry on a PBMC aliquot from every donor. In the germline V gene, CDR1 corresponds to SQVTM and CDR2 to ANQGSEA. The cysteine opens and the phenylalanine closes a CDR3 of 12 amino acids. The DNA shown is the 36-base CDR3, in frame from base 1. V loses 7 bases, J loses 3 bases, and the germline ends lie 12 bases apart.

The V gene is TRBV29-1 and the J gene is TRBJ2-5, with the D gene call left open. Material for sequencing was blood. The sequence was collected from a woman in her 30s in good health. The encoded CDR3 is CSARISEETQYF. The nucleotides are TGCAGCGCCCGGATTTCCGAAGAGACCCAGTACTTC.